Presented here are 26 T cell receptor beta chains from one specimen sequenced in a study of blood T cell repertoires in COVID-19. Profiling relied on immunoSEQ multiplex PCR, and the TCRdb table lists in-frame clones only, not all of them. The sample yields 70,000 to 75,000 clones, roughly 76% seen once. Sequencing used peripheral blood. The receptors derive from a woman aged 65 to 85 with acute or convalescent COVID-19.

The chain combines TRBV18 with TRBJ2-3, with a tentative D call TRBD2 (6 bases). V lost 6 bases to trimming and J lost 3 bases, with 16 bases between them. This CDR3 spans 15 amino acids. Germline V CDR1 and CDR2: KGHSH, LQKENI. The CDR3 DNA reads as TGTGCCAGCTCCAGTGGGGGGATTTCAACAGATACGCAGTATTTT. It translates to CASSSGGISTDTQYF. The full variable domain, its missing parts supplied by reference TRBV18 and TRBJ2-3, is NAGVMQNPRHLVRRRGQEARLRCSPMKGHSHVYWYRQLPEEGLKFMVYLQKENIIDESGMPKERFSAEFPKEGPSILRIQQVVRGDSAAYFCASSSGGISTDTQYFGPGTRLTVL.

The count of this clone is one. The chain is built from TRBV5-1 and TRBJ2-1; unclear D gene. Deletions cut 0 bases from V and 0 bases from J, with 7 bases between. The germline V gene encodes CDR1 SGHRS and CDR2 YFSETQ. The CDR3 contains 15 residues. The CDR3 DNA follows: TGCGCCAGCAGCTTGGATTTCAGCTCCTACAATGAGCAGTTCTTC. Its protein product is CASSLDFSSYNEQFF.

The DNA for the CDR3 is TGTGCCAGCAGTTTGTGGGGCTACGGAGCTTTCTTT. It specifies CASSLWGYGAFF. The V gene is TRBV28, the J gene TRBJ1-1; perhaps TRBD1 as D (5 bases). The CDR3 contains 12 residues. CDR1 is MDHEN, CDR2 SYDVKM, per germline. The V end was cut by 3 bases, the J end by 10 bases, with 12 bases between.

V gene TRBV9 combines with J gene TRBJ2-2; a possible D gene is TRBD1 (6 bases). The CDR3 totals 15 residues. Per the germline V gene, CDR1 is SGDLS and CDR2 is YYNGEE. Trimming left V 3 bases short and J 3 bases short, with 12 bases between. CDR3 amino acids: CASSGETGYTGELFF. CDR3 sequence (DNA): TGTGCCAGCAGCGGTGAGACAGGATACACCGGGGAGCTGTTTTTT.

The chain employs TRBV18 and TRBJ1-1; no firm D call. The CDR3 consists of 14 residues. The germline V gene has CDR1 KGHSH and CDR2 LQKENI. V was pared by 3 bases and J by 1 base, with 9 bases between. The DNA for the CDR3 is TGTGCCAGCTCACCGGTAGGAGGGAACACTGAAGCTTTCTTT. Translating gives CASSPVGGNTEAFF.

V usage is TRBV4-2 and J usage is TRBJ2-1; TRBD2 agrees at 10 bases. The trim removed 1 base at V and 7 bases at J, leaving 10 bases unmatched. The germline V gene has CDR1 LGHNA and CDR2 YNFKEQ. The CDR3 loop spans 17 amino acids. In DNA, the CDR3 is TGTGCCAGCAGCCAAGGTGGGTCTAGCGGGAGTAGGAATGAGCAGTTCTTC. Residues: CASSQGGSSGSRNEQFF.

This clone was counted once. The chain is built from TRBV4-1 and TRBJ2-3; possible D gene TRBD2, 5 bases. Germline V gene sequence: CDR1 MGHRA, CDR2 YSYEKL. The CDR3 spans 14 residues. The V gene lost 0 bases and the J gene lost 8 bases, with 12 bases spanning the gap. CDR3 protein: CASSQESGGGTQYF. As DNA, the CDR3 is TGCGCCAGCAGCCAAGAGTCGGGTGGAGGTACGCAGTATTTT.

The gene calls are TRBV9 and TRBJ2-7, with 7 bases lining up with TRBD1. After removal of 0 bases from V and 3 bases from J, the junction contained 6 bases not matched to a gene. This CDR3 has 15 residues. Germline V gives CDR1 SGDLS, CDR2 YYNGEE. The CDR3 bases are TGTGCCAGCAGCGTAGGGTACAGGGGCGTCTACGAGCAGTACTTC. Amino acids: CASSVGYRGVYEQYF.

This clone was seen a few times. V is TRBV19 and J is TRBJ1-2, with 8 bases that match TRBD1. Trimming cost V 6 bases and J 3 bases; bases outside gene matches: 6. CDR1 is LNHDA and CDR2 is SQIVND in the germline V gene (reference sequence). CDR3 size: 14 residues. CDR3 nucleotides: TGTGCCAGTAGATTCGGACAGGGTTACTATGGCTACACCTTC. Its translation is CASRFGQGYYGYTF. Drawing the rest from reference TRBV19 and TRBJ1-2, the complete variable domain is DGGITQSPKYLFRKEGQNVTLSCEQNLNHDAMYWYRQDPGQGLRLIYYSQIVNDFQKGDIAEGYSVSREKKESFPLTVTSAQKNPTAFYLCASRFGQGYYGYTFGSGTRLTVV.

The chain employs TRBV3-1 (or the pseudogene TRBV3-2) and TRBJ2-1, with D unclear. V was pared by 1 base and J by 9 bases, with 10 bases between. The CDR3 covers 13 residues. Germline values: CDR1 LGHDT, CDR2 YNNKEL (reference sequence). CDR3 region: CASSQGFSGEQFF. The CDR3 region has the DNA TGTGCCAGCAGCCAAGGGTTTTCGGGTGAGCAGTTCTTC.

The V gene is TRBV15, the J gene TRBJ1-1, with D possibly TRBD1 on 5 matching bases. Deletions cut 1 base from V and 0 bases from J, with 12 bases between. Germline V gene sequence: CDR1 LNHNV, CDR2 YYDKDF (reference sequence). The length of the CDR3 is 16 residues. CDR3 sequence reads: CATSRGQGLLNTEAFF. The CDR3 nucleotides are TGTGCCACCAGCAGAGGCCAGGGTCTTTTGAACACTGAAGCTTTCTTT. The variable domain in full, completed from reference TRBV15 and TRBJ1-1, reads DAMVIQNPRYQVTQFGKPVTLSCSQTLNHNVMYWYQQKSSQAPKLLFHYYDKDFNNEADTPDNFQSRRPNTSFCFLDIRSPGLGDTAMYLCATSRGQGLLNTEAFFGQGTRLTVV.

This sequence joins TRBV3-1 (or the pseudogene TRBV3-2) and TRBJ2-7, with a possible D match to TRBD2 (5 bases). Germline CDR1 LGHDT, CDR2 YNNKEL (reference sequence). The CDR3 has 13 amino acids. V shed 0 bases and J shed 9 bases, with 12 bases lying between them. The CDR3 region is CASSQDYGVGQYF. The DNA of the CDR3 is TGTGCCAGCAGCCAAGATTACGGGGTAGGGCAGTACTTC.

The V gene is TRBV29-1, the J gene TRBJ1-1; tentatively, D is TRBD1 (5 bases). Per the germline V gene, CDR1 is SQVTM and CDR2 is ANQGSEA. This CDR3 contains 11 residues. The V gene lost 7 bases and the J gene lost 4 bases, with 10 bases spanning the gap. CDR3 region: CSAAQGTEAFF. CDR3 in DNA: TGCAGCGCTGCTCAGGGCACTGAAGCTTTCTTT.

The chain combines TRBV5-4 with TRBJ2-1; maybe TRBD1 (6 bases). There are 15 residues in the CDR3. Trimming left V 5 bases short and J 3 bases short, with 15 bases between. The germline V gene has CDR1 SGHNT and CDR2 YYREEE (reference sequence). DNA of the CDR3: TGTGCCAGCAGGGCGGAGAGGGGGAGCTACAATGAGCAGTTCTTC. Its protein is CASRAERGSYNEQFF.

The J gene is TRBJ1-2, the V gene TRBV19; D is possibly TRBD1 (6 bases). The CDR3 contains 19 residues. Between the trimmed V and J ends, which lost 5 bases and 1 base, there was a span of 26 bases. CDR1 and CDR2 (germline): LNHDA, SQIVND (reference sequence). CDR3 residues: CASSADFTGQKNYNYGYTF. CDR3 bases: TGTGCCAGTAGTGCCGACTTTACGGGACAAAAAAACTATAACTATGGCTACACCTTC.

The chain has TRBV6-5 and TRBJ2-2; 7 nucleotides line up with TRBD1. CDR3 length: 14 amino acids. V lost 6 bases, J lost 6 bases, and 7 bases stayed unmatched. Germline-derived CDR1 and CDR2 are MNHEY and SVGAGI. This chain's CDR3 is CASSNPGGAGELFF. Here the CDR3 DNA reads TGTGCCAGCAGCAACCCAGGGGGTGCCGGGGAGCTGTTTTTT.

The CDR3 protein is CASSVTTVWGGNYNEQFF. CDR3 coding DNA: TGTGCCAGCAGCGTCACCACCGTTTGGGGGGGCAACTACAATGAGCAGTTCTTC. The rearrangement uses TRBV9 and TRBJ2-1; D is possibly TRBD2 (7 bases). The CDR3 covers 18 residues. Trimming shortened V by 2 bases and J by 3 bases, and 21 bases separated the two germline ends. CDR1 is SGDLS and CDR2 is YYNGEE in the germline V gene.

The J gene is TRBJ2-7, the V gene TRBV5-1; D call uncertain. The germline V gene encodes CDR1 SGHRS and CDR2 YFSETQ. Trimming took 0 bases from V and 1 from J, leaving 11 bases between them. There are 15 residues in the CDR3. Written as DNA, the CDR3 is TGCGCCAGCAGCTTGGACGGTACGCCTTCCTACGAGCAGTACTTC. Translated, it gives CASSLDGTPSYEQYF.

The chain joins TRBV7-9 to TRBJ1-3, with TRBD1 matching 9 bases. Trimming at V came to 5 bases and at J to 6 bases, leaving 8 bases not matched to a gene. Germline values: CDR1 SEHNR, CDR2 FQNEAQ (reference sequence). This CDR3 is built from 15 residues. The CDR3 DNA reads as TGTGCCAGCAGCGCATGGGACAGGGATACAAACACCATATATTTT. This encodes CASSAWDRDTNTIYF.

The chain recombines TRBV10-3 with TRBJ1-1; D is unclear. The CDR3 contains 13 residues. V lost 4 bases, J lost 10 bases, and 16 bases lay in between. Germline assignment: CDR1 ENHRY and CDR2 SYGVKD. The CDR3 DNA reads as TGTGCCATCAGTGCGACTGAACGAGGAGGAGCTTTCTTT. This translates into CAISATERGGAFF.

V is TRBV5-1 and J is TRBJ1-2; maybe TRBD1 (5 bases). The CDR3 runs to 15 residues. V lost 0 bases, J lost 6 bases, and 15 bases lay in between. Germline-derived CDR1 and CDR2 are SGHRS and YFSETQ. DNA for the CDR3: TGCGCCAGCAGCTTGGGAAACCAGGGATATGATGGCTACACCTTC. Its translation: CASSLGNQGYDGYTF.

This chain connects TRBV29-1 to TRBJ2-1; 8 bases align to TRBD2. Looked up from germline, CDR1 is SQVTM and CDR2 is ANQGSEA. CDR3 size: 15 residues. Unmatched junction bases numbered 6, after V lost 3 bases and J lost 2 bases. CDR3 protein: CSVENIAGTYNEQFF. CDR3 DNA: TGCAGCGTTGAGAATATAGCGGGAACCTACAATGAGCAGTTCTTC.

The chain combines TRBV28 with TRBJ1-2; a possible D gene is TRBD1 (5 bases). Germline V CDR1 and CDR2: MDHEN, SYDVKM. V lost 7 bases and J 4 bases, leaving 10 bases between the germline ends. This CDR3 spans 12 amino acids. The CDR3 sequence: CASKQGGYGYTF. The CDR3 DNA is TGTGCCAGCAAGCAGGGAGGCTATGGCTACACCTTC.

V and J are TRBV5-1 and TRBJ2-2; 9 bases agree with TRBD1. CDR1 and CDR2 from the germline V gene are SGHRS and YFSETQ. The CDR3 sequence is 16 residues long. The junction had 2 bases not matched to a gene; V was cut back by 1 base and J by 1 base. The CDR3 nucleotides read TGCGCCAGCAGCTTGCGACAGGGGGGGAACACCGGGGAGCTGTTTTTT. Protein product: CASSLRQGGNTGELFF.

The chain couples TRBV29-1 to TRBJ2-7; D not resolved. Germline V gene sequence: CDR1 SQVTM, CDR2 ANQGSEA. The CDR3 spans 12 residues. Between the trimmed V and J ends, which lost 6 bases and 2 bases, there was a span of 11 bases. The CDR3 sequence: CSVLDGPYEQYF. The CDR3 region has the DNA TGCAGCGTCCTTGATGGGCCCTACGAGCAGTACTTC.

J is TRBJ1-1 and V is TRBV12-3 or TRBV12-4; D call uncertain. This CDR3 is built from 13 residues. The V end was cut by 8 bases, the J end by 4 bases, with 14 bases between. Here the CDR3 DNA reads TGTGCCAGCTCCCCTCAGGTTTTCACTGAAGCTTTCTTT. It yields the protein CASSPQVFTEAFF.